Listed below are T cell receptor beta chains from one sample, sequenced in a study of T cell responses to AZD1222 COVID-19 vaccine. Clones were read by immunoSEQ multiplex PCR, and TCRdb kept only the in-frame ones, dropping some. Of approximately 170,000 clones in the sample, approximately 90% were seen once. Sequences were derived from peripheral blood, sampled on day 0 of AZD1222 vaccination. The origin of the receptors is an adult in good health. Each CDR3 is given without its conserved first and last residue. The order of the fields is J gene, clone size, V gene, CDR3 protein. Some rows mark clone size as missing; the rest say once, few, many or name a class of expanded clone.

TRBJ2-7 - TRBV9 ASSVGQGGTSSYEQY
TRBJ2-7 - TRBV9 ASSEGSGRDYEQY
TRBJ1-6 - TRBV5-5 ASSDLRVAYNSPLH
TRBJ1-5 - TRBV6-1 ASSERTPYSNQPQH
TRBJ2-1 - TRBV9 ASSVEIADEQF
TRBJ1-2 - TRBV7-2 ASSLAFVLNYGYT
TRBJ1-5 - TRBV3-1/TRBV3-2 ASSRQLNQPQH
TRBJ2-1 - TRBV5-1 ASSLLGGSPYNEQF
TRBJ2-1 - TRBV14 ASSLIIGGSVSNEQF
TRBJ1-2 - TRBV20-1 SASPSSGGYT
TRBJ2-4 - TRBV10-1 ASSEQGAKNIQY
TRBJ1-1 - TRBV2 ASSRHGEAF
TRBJ1-5 - TRBV7-6 ASSLGHPGGGGQPQH
TRBJ2-1 - TRBV19 ASSVTSGVPYNEQF
TRBJ1-1 - TRBV3-1/TRBV3-2 ASSPQGVRTEAF
TRBJ2-7 - TRBV19 ASSTTGYAYEQY
TRBJ2-7 few TRBV6-4 AGKRRYEQY
TRBJ2-2 - TRBV5-1 ASSPPGTGELF
TRBJ1-2 - TRBV7-9 ASSLGTSYGYT
TRBJ2-7 - TRBV11-2 ASSLSLAGASYEQY
TRBJ1-3 - TRBV12-3/TRBV12-4 ASGTGADTIY
TRBJ2-1 - TRBV4-3 ASSQDRDYNEQF
TRBJ2-1 - TRBV6-5 ASSYSFSSYNEQF
TRBJ2-7 - TRBV28 ASSFDRTDYYEQY
TRBJ2-1 - TRBV28 ASSLGVRREQF
TRBJ2-1 - TRBV2 ASRPLGSSYNEQF
TRBJ2-3 - TRBV9 ASSARTRWGTDTQY
TRBJ2-7 - TRBV4-3 ASSQVGLAGYEQY
TRBJ2-7 - TRBV28 ASSLWGTGRMEQY
TRBJ1-5 - TRBV5-6 ASSPGTGGHQPQH
TRBJ2-2 - TRBV9 ASSLRQGLGELF
TRBJ2-7 - TRBV6-5 ASSYKTVTRYEQY
TRBJ1-5 - TRBV24-1 ATSVSGGINQPQH
TRBJ2-5 - TRBV6-4 ASSVVGGETQY
TRBJ1-1 - TRBV27 ASSEVSGNTEAF
TRBJ2-7 - TRBV21-1 ASSKEGVRYEQY
TRBJ2-2 - TRBV7-6 ASSSHAGATGELF
TRBJ1-1 - TRBV4-2 ASSPRGAEAF
TRBJ1-1 - TRBV7-2 ASSLGGALAEAF
TRBJ1-5 - TRBV28 ASRSTGGIADQPQH
TRBJ1-2 - TRBV28 ASSLSKGVFNYGYT
TRBJ1-5 - TRBV20-1 SASRAGIMPNSNQPQH
TRBJ1-4 - TRBV28 ASRQGGGGDEKLF
TRBJ2-2 - TRBV2 ASISREFLGELF
TRBJ2-7 - TRBV28 ASSLTFSYEQY
TRBJ1-2 - TRBV19 ASSMWFGSSDGYT
TRBJ1-1 - TRBV2 ASSVGGLVDTEAF